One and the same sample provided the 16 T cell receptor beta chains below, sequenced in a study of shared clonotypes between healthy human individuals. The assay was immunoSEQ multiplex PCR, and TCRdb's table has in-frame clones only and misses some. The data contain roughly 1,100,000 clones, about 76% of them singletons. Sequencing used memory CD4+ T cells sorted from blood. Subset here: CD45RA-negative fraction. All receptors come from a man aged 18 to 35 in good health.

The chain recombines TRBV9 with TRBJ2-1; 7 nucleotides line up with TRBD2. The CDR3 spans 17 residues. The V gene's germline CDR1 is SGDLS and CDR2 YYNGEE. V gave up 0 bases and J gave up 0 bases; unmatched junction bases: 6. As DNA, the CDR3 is TGTGCCAGCAGCGTAGGGGGAGGGATGAGCTCCTACAATGAGCAGTTCTTC. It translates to CASSVGGGMSSYNEQFF.

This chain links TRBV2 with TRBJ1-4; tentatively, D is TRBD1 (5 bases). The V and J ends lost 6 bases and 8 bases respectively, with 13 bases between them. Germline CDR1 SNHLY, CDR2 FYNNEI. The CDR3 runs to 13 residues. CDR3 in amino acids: CASRGGRDEKLFF. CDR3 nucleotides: TGTGCCAGCAGGGGGGGACGGGACGAAAAACTGTTTTTT.

CDR3 region: CASSKNCHRVRQYF. The DNA for the CDR3 is TGTGCCAGCAGCAAAAATTGTCACCGGGTCCGTCAGTATTTT. V gene TRBV21-1 combines with J gene TRBJ2-3; no check of the table's D call, TRBD2, against the DNA was made. TRBV21-1 has pseudogene status. The CDR3 loop spans 14 amino acids.

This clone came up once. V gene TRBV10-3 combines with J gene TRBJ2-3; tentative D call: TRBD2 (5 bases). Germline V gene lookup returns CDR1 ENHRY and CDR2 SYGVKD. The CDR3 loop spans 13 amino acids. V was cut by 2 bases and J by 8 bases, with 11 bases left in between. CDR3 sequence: CAISEAPTTTQYF. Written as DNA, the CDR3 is TGTGCCATCAGTGAGGCCCCGACTACTACGCAGTATTTT.

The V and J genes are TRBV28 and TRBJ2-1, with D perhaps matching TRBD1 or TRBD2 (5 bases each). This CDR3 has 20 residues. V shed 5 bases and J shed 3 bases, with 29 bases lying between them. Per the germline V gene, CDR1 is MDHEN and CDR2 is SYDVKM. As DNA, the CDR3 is TGTGCCAGCAGTCATAGTTGGCTGGGGAACTGGGGGTTGAGCTACAATGAGCAGTTCTTC. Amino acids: CASSHSWLGNWGLSYNEQFF.

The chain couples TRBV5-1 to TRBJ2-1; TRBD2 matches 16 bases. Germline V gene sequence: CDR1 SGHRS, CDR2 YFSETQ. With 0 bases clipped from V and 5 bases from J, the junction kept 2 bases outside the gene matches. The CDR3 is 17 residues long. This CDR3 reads CASSLGGLAGGNNEQFF. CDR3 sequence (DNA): TGCGCCAGCAGCTTGGGGGGACTAGCGGGAGGGAACAATGAGCAGTTCTTC.

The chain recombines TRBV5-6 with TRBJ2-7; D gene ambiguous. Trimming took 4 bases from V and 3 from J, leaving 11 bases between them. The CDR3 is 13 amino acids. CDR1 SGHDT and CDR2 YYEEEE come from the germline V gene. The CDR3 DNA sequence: TGTGCCAGCAGCCGTCAAAGGTTCTACGAGCAGTACTTC. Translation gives CASSRQRFYEQYF.

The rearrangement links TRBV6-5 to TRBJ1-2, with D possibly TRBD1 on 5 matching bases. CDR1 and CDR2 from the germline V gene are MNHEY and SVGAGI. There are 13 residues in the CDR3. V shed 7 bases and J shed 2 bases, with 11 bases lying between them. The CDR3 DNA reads TGTGCCAGCAACGGACACCAAAACTATGGCTACACCTTC. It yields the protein CASNGHQNYGYTF.

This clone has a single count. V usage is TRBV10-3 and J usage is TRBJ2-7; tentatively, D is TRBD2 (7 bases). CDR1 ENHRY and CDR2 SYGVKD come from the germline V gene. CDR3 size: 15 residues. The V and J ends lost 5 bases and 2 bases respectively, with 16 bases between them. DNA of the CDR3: TGTGCCATCAGTCCCGGCGGGGGCAGAACCTACGAGCAGTACTTC. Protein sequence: CAISPGGGRTYEQYF.

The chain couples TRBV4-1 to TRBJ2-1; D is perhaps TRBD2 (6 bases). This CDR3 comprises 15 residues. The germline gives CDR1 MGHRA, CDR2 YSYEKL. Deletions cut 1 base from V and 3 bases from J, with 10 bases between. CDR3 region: CASSQGLGSYNEQFF. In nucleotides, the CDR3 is TGCGCCAGCAGCCAAGGTCTCGGGAGCTACAATGAGCAGTTCTTC.

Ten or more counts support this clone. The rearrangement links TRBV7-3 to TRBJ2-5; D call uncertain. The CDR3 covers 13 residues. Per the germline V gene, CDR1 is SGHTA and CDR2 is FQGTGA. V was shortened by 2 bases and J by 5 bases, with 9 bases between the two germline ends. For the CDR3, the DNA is TGTGCCAGCAGCTTATACGGCTTGGAGACCCAGTACTTC. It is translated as CASSLYGLETQYF.

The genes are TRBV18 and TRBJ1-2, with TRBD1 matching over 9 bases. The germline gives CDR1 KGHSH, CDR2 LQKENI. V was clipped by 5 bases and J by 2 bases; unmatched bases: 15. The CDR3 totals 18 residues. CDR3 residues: CASSLQGAQAPTNYGYTF. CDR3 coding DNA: TGTGCCAGCTCATTACAGGGGGCGCAGGCCCCCACCAACTATGGCTACACCTTC. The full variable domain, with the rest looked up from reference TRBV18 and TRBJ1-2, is NAGVMQNPRHLVRRRGQEARLRCSPMKGHSHVYWYRQLPEEGLKFMVYLQKENIIDESGMPKERFSAEFPKEGPSILRIQQVVRGDSAAYFCASSLQGAQAPTNYGYTFGSGTRLTVV.

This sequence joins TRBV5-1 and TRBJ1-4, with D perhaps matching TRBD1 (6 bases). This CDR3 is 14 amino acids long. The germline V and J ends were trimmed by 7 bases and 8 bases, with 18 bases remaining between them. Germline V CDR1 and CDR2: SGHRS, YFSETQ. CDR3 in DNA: TGCGCCAGCGGAACCGGGACAATAAACGAAAAACTGTTTTTT. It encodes CASGTGTINEKLFF.

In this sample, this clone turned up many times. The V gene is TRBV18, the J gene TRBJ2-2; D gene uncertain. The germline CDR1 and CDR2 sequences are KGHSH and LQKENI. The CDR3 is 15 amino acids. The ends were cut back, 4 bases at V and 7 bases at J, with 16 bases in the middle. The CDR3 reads CASSQVLTDLGELFF. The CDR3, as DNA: TGTGCCAGCTCACAAGTTCTGACGGACCTCGGGGAGCTGTTTTTT. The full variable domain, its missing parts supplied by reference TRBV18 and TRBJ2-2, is NAGVMQNPRHLVRRRGQEARLRCSPMKGHSHVYWYRQLPEEGLKFMVYLQKENIIDESGMPKERFSAEFPKEGPSILRIQQVVRGDSAAYFCASSQVLTDLGELFFGEGSRLTVL.

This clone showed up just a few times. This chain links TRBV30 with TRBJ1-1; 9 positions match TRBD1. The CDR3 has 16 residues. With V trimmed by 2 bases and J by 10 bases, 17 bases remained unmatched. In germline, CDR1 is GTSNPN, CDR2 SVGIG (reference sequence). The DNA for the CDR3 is TGTGCCTGGAGTCCCCCGGGACAGGGTCGGGGAGAGGGAGCTTTCTTT. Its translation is CAWSPPGQGRGEGAFF.

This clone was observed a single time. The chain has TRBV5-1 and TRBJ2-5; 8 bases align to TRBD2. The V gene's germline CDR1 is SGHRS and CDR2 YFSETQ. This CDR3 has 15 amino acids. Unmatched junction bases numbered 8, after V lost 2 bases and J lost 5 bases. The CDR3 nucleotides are TGCGCCAGCAGCTTCGCTCTAGCGGGTGTTGAGACCCAGTACTTC. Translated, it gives CASSFALAGVETQYF.